A selection of T cell receptor beta chains follows, all from one sample in a study of T-cell reconstitution after alpha-beta-depleted transplantation in children. TCRdb ran MiXCR on the PCR reads and lists one entry per CDR3 protein. The sample has approximately 300,000 distinct CDR3 sequences; around 7.1% are singletons. Sequencing was performed on peripheral blood, taken 360 days after TCRalphabeta/CD19-depleted stem cell transplant. These receptors all stem from a female patient between 2 and 15 years old who had a stem cell transplant for Fanconi anemia, so the T cells may come from the graft donor. The CDR3 runs from the conserved cysteine through the conserved F or W. D genes are given only for firm matches. Some rows mark clone size as missing; the rest say once, few, many or name a class of expanded clone.

v_call	d_call	j_call	clone_size	cdr3_nt	cdr3_aa
TRBV3-1	TRBD1	TRBJ2-3	-	TGTGCCAGCAGCCACCGACAGGGTGTAGATACGCAGTATTTT	CASSHRQGVDTQYF
TRBV12-3/TRBV12-4	-	TRBJ2-2	many	TGTGCCAGCATCCTGAGTTTAGGATCCGGGGAGCTGTTTTTT	CASILSLGSGELFF
TRBV5-6	TRBD2	TRBJ2-3	-	TGTGCCAGCAGTGAGTTAGCGGGGGGGCTCACAGATACGCAGTATTTT	CASSELAGGLTDTQYF
TRBV6-5	-	TRBJ1-1	many	TGTGCCAGCAGTTACTCGAGGGGGGTGATGAACACTGAAGCTTTCTTT	CASSYSRGVMNTEAFF
TRBV7-2	-	TRBJ1-1	many	TGTGCCAGCAGCCCCTTATACAGGGTGAACACTGAAGCTTTCTTT	CASSPLYRVNTEAFF
TRBV12-3/TRBV12-4	-	TRBJ1-5	many	TGTGCCAGCAGCATGGACGTTAGGCAGCCCCAGCATTTT	CASSMDVRQPQHF
TRBV20-1	TRBD2	TRBJ2-4	many	TGCAGTGCTGACGGGGGGGCGGCCCAAAACATTCAGTACTTC	CSADGGAAQNIQYF
TRBV2	TRBD2	TRBJ2-1	-	TGTGCCAGCAGTGTTCCAGCGGGGGGATATACTGTTGCCTACAATGAGCAGTTCTTC	CASSVPAGGYTVAYNEQFF
TRBV6-2/TRBV6-3	TRBD2	TRBJ2-7	-	TGTGCCAGCAGGATCGGACTAGCGGGGCCCTACGAGCAGTACTTC	CASRIGLAGPYEQYF
TRBV10-2	-	TRBJ2-5	-	TGCGCCAGCAGTGAGTCAAGCAGGAAGAAAGAGACCCAGTACTTC	CASSESSRKKETQYF
TRBV5-4	-	TRBJ1-1	-	TGTGCCAGCAGCTTGGACCCCGACCCAATGGAAGCTTTCTTT	CASSLDPDPMEAFF
TRBV7-2	-	TRBJ2-5	many	TGTGCCAGCAGCTTAGGAAGTTTTGGAGAGACCCAGTACTTC	CASSLGSFGETQYF
TRBV3-1	-	TRBJ2-1	many	TGTGCCAGCAGCCAGGGTTATGCTTACAATGAGCAGTTCTTC	CASSQGYAYNEQFF
TRBV7-4	-	TRBJ2-4	many	TGTGCCAAAAACATTCAGTACTTC	CAKNIQYF
TRBV6-5	-	TRBJ2-7	-	TGTGCCAGCAGTTACTCGCCCAAGGGGTACTACGAGCAGTACTTC	CASSYSPKGYYEQYF
TRBV9	TRBD1	TRBJ2-7	-	TGTGTCAGCAGCCCTCGGACAGGGGGCTACAAGCAGTACTTC	CVSSPRTGGYKQYF
TRBV12-3/TRBV12-4	-	TRBJ1-5	many	TGTGCCAGCAGTTCCACTATACAGGGATGGTCTGATCAGCCCCAGCATTTT	CASSSTIQGWSDQPQHF
TRBV12-3/TRBV12-4	-	TRBJ2-1	many	TGTGCCAGCAGTTTAGAAATTAGCCCCAATGAGCAGTTCTTC	CASSLEISPNEQFF
TRBV5-1	-	TRBJ2-7	-	TGCGCCAGCACCGCAAGTTGGGGGGCGTTCTACGAGCAGTACTTC	CASTASWGAFYEQYF
TRBV7-6	-	TRBJ1-1	-	TGTGCCAGCAGCCCCCGAGGGGAGACTGAAGCTTTCTTT	CASSPRGETEAFF
TRBV28	TRBD1	TRBJ2-3	-	TGTGCCAGGAGCCAAGGACAGGGTGGAACCTCAGATACGCAGTATTTT	CARSQGQGGTSDTQYF
TRBV29-1	-	TRBJ1-2	few	TGCAGCGCCGGACCTGACTATGGCTACACCTTC	CSAGPDYGYTF
TRBV7-8	TRBD2	TRBJ2-3	few	TGTGCCAGCAGCTTGGGAGCGGGGGGGGGTAAGCAGTATTTT	CASSLGAGGGKQYF
TRBV28	-	TRBJ2-7	many	TGTGCCAGCAGCCTCGTTTACGACGAGCAGTACTTC	CASSLVYDEQYF
TRBV20-1	TRBD2	TRBJ2-1	many	TGCAGTGCTATACGAGGAGAAGGGACCCACCTACTAGCGGGACACTACTACAATGAGCAGTTCTTC	CSAIRGEGTHLLAGHYYNEQFF
TRBV7-8	-	TRBJ2-1	few	TGTGCCAGCAGCTCCCGACTAGGAAATGAGCAGTTCTTC	CASSSRLGNEQFF
TRBV5-1	-	TRBJ1-1	many	TGCGCCAGCAAACAGGGCAAAACTCTCTTT	CASKQGKTLF
TRBV5-1	-	TRBJ1-1	many	TGCGCCAGCACCTTGAATCCAACCGGGACACTTAACACTGAAGCTTTCTTT	CASTLNPTGTLNTEAFF
TRBV7-2	TRBD2	TRBJ2-1	few	TGTGCCAGCAGAGCCGCTAGCGGGAGTGAGCAGTTCTTC	CASRAASGSEQFF
TRBV5-1	-	TRBJ2-1	many	TGCGCCAGCAGCAAATGGTCGCGAAGAGCCTCCTACAATGAGCAGTTCTTC	CASSKWSRRASYNEQFF
TRBV6-1	TRBD2	TRBJ2-7	few	TGTGCCAGCAGTCCCCCGGGACTAGGCTACGAGCAGTACTTC	CASSPPGLGYEQYF
TRBV5-1	TRBD2	TRBJ2-5	few	TGCGCCAGCAGCCTCTACCTAGCGGGGGGGGAGACCCAGTACTTC	CASSLYLAGGETQYF
TRBV6-4	-	TRBJ2-1	many	TGTGCCAGCAGTGACTTTACAGGGAATGAGCAGTTCTTC	CASSDFTGNEQFF
TRBV4-2	-	TRBJ2-5	many	TGTGCCAGCAGCCCGCTCTTTACGGAGCCGGGCAAAGAGACCCAGTACTTC	CASSPLFTEPGKETQYF
TRBV7-8	TRBD1	TRBJ2-5	many	TGTGCCAGCAGCTTTTCAGGGGACAGGGTCCAAGAGACCCAGTACTTC	CASSFSGDRVQETQYF
TRBV12-3/TRBV12-4	TRBD1	TRBJ1-5	many	TGTGCCAGCAGCTCGGACAGGGATCAGCCCCAGCATTTT	CASSSDRDQPQHF
TRBV5-1	TRBD2	TRBJ2-3	many	TGCGCCAGCAGCTTGGGGCTAGCGGGGACCACAGATACGCAGTATTTT	CASSLGLAGTTDTQYF
TRBV5-1	-	TRBJ2-7	many	TGCGCCAGCCTTCATAGAGATGGAAAACTTTACGAGCAGTACTTC	CASLHRDGKLYEQYF
TRBV3-1	-	TRBJ2-3	many	TGTGCCAGCAGCCAAGAGTATTATACGCAGTATTTT	CASSQEYYTQYF
TRBV5-1	-	TRBJ2-1	few	TGCGCCAGCAGCTTGGTGAGACTAGGGGACAATGAGCAGTTCTTC	CASSLVRLGDNEQFF
TRBV7-2	-	TRBJ2-5	many	TGTGCCAGCAGATCAGCCAGCGGGTTACCCAAAGAGACCCAGTACTTC	CASRSASGLPKETQYF
TRBV5-5	-	TRBJ2-3	-	TGTGCCAGCAGCTTCGGACTTCTCCAGACAGATACGCAGTATTTT	CASSFGLLQTDTQYF
TRBV20-1	-	TRBJ1-1	-	TGCAGTGCTAGTAAACAGGGAGGCACTGAAGCTTTCTTT	CSASKQGGTEAFF
TRBV7-9	-	TRBJ1-2	few	TGTGCCAGCAGCTTGTGGGGGTATGACTATGGCTACACCTTC	CASSLWGYDYGYTF
TRBV2	TRBD2	TRBJ2-2	-	TGTGCCAGCAGGATGGGGGGGGCCGGGGAGCTGTTTTTT	CASRMGGAGELFF
TRBV18	-	TRBJ2-6	few	TGTGCCAGCTCACCCTTGGGCACTTCGAGCTCTGGGGCCAACGTCCTGACTTTC	CASSPLGTSSSGANVLTF
TRBV5-1	TRBD1	TRBJ2-7	many	TGCGCCAGCAGCTTGCTCTGGACAGGGAGCTACGAGCAGTACTTC	CASSLLWTGSYEQYF